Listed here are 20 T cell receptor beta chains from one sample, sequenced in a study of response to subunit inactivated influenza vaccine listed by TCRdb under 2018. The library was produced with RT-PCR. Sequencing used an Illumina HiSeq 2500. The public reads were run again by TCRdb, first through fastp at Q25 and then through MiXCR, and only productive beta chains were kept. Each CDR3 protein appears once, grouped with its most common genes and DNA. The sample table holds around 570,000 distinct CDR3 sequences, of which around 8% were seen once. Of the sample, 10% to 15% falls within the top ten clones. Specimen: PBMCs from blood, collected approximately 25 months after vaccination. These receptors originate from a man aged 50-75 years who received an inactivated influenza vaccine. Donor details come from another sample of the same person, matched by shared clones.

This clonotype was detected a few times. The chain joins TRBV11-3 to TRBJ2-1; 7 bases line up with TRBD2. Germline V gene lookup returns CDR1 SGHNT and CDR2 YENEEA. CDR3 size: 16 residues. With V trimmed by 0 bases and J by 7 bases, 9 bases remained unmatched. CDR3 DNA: TGTGCCAGCAGCTTAGATGTCGGGGAGGGTTTGAATGAGCAGTTCTTC. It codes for CASSLDVGEGLNEQFF.

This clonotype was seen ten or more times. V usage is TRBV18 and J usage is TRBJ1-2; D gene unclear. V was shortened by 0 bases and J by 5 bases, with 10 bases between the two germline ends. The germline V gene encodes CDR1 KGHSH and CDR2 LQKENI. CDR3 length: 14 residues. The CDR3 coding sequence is TGTGCCAGCTCACCACCGTCCGGGCATTATGGCTACACCTTC. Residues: CASSPPSGHYGYTF.

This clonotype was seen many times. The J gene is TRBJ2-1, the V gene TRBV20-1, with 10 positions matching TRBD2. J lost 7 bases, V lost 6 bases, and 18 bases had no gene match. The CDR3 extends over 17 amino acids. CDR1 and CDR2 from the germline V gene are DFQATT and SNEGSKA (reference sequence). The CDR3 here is CSAPAGGPSYLWNEQFF. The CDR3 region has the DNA TGCAGTGCACCAGCGGGAGGGCCTAGTTACCTCTGGAATGAGCAGTTCTTC.

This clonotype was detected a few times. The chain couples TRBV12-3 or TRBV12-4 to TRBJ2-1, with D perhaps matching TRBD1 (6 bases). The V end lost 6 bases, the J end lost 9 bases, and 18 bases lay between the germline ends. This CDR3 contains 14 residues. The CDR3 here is CASRWGQRSSEQFF. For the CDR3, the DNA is TGTGCCAGCAGGTGGGGACAAAGGAGCAGTGAGCAGTTCTTC.

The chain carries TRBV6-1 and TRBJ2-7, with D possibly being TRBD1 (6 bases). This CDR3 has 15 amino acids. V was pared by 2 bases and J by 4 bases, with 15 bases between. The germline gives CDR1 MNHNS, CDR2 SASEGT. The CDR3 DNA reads TGTGCCAGCAGTGAAAGGTCAGGGGTTATTTACGAGCAGTACTTC. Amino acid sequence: CASSERSGVIYEQYF.

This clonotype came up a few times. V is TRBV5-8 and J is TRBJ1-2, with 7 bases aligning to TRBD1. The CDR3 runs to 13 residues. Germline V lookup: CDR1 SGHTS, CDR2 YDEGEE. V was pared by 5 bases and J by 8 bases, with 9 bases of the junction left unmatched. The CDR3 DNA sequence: TGTGCCAGCAGGTTCACAGGGGTAGGCGGCTACACCTTC. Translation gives CASRFTGVGGYTF.

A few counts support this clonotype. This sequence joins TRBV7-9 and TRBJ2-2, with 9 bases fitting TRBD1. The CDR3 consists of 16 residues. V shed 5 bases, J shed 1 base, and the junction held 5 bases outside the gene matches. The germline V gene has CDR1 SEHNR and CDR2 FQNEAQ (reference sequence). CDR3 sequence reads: CASSPPGQGNTGELFF. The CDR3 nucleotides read TGTGCCAGCAGCCCTCCGGGACAGGGGAACACCGGGGAGCTGTTTTTT.

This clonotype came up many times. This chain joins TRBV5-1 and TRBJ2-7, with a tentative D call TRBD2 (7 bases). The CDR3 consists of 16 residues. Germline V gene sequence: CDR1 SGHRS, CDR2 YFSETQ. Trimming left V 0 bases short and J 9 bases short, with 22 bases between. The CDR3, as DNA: TGCGCCAGCAGCTTGGCCGGGGGGCGAGACTCCTCCAGGCAGTACTTC. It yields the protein CASSLAGGRDSSRQYF.

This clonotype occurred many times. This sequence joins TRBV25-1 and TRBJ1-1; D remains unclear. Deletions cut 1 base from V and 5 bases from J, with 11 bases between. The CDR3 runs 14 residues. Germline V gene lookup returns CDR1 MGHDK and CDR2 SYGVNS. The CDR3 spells CASSESAGLTEAFF. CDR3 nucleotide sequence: TGTGCCAGCAGTGAATCGGCAGGATTGACTGAAGCTTTCTTT.

In DNA form, the CDR3 reads TGTGCCAGCAGCGCCGGGACTAGCGGGGGGGGACTGAATGAGCAGTTCTTC. Protein product: CASSAGTSGGGLNEQFF. The chain joins TRBV9 to TRBJ2-1, with 16 positions matching TRBD2. Losses at the gene ends were 3 bases for V and 7 bases for J; bases not matched to a gene: 7. Germline V CDR1 and CDR2: SGDLS, YYNGEE. The length of the CDR3 is 17 residues.

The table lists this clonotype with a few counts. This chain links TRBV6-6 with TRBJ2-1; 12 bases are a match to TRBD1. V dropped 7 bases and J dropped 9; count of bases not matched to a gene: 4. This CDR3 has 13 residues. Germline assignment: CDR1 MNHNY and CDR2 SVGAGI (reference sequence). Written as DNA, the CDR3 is TGTGCCAGCACCGGGACAGGGGGCACTGAGCAGTTCTTC. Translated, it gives CASTGTGGTEQFF.

For the CDR3, the DNA is TGTGCCATCAGGGACAGCGAGGACACCGGGGAGCTGTTTTTT. Its translation is CAIRDSEDTGELFF. The chain combines TRBV10-3 with TRBJ2-2; D might be TRBD1 (6 bases). The length of the CDR3 is 14 residues. Trimming stripped 6 bases from V and 3 bases from J, with 11 bases between. CDR1 and CDR2 (germline): ENHRY, SYGVKD.

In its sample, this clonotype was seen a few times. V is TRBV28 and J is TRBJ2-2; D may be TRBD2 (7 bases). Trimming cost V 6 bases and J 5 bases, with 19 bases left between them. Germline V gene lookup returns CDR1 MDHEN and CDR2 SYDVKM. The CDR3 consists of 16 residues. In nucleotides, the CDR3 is TGTGCCAGCAGAGTCCCCTCGGGGGGCGTAACCGGGGAGCTGTTTTTT. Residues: CASRVPSGGVTGELFF.

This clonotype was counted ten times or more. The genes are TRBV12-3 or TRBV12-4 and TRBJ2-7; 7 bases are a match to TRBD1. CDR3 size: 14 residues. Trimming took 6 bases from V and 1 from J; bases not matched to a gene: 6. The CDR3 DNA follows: TGTGCCAGCAGGGTCGGGACAGCTTCCTACGAGCAGTACTTC. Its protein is CASRVGTASYEQYF.

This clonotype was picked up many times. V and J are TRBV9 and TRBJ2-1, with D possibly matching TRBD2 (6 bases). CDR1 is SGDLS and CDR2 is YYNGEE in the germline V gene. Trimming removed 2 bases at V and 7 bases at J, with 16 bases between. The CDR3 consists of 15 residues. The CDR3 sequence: CASSVGGTQQNEQFF. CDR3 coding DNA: TGTGCCAGCAGCGTTGGGGGGACTCAACAAAATGAGCAGTTCTTC. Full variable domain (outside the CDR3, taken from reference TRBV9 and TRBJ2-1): DSGVTQTPKHLITATGQRVTLRCSPRSGDLSVYWYQQSLDQGLQFLIQYYNGEERAKGNILERFSAQQFPDLHSELNLSSLELGDSALYFCASSVGGTQQNEQFFGPGTRLTVL.

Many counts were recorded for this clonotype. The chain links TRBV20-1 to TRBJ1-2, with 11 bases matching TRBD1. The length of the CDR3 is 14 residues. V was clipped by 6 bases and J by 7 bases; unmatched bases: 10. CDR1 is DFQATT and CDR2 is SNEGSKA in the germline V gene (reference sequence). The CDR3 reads CSAREGTGGGGYTF. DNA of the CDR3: TGCAGTGCGCGCGAAGGGACAGGGGGTGGTGGCTACACCTTC.

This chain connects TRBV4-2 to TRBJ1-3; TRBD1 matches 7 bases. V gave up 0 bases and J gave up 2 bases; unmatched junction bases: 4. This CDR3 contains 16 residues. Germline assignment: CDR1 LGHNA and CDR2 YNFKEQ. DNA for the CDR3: TGTGCCAGCAGCCAAGAACAGGGGAGGGCTGGAAACACCATATATTTT. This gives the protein CASSQEQGRAGNTIYF.

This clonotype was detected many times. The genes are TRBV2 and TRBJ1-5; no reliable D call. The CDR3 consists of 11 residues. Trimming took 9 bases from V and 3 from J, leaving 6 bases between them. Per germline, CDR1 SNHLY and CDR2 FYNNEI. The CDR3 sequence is CASRINQPQHF. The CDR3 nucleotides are TGTGCCAGTAGGATCAATCAGCCCCAGCATTTT.

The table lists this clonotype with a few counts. The CDR3 protein is CASSLGYGTTEQYF. CDR3 nucleotide sequence: TGTGCCAGCAGCTTAGGCTACGGGACCACGGAGCAGTACTTC. The gene calls are TRBV7-6 and TRBJ2-7; D assignment may be TRBD1 or TRBD2 (5 bases each). The length of the CDR3 is 14 residues. V lost 1 base and J 7 bases, leaving 14 bases between the germline ends. The germline CDR1 and CDR2 sequences are SGHVS and FNYEAQ.

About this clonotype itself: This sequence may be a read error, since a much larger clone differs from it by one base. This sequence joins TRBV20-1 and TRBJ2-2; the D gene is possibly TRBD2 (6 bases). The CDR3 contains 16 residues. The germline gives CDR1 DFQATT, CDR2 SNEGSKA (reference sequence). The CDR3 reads CCARESWRGGTGELFF. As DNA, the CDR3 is TGCTGTGCTAGAGAGTCCTGGCGGGGAGGCACCGGGGAGCTGTTTTTT.